Listed here is a single T cell receptor (beta chain). TCRdb's copy holds only in-frame clones and misses some; the assay was immunoSEQ multiplex PCR. The profile covers fewer than 150,000 clones, with 94% appearing a single time and more than 3% taken by the ten largest. The record originates from a study of brain T cells in children with intractable seizures. Germline V gene lookup returns CDR1 MNHEY and CDR2 SMNVEV (reference sequence). The V segment lost 5 bases and the J segment 4 bases; nucleotides outside the gene matches: 14. This CDR3 spans 18 amino acids. The material was peripheral blood, obtained at surgery. The sequence was collected from a boy in the first two years of life with hemimegalencephaly and intractable seizures. This chain links TRBV27 with TRBJ2-3; TRBD2 aligns across 11 bases. Here the CDR3 reads CASSPTPRLAGNPDTQYF. CDR3 nucleotide sequence: TGTGCCAGCAGTCCTACCCCGAGACTAGCGGGAAATCCAGATACGCAGTATTTT.